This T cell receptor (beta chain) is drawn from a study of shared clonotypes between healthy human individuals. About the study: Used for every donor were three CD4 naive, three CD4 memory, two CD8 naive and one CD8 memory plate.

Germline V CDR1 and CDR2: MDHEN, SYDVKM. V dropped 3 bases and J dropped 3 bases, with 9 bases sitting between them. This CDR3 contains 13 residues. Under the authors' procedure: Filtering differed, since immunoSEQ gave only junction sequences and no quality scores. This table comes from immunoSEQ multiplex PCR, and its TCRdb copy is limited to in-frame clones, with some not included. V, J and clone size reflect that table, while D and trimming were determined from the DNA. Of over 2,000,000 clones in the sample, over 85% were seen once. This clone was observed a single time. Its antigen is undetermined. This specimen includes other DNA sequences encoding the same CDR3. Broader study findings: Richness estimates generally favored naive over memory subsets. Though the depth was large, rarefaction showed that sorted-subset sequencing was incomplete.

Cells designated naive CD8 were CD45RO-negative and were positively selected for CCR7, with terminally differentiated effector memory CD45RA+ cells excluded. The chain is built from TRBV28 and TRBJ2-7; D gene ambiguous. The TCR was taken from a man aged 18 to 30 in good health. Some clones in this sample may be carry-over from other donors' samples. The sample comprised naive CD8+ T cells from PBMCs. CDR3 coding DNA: TGTGCCAGCAGTTTCGCCGAGAGCTACGAGCAGTACTTC. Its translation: CASSFAESYEQYF.